These 16 T cell receptor beta chains originate from one sample sequenced in a study of blood T cells in healthy people across ages. The authors ran a second PCR of roughly 6 to 12 cycles using a sample-barcoded 5' primer and a J-beta primer mix. TCRdb re-called the 5' RACE reads through MiXCR, storing one row per CDR3 protein. The sample has under 2 million distinct CDR3 sequences; about 35% are singletons. The material sequenced was blood. These receptors all come from a woman in her twenties or thirties in good health.

This clonotype showed up many times. This rearrangement joins TRBV4-1 to TRBJ2-1; no clear D. The germline gives CDR1 MGHRA, CDR2 YSYEKL. The CDR3 covers 12 residues. V dropped 1 base and J dropped 12 bases, with 10 bases sitting between them. The CDR3 is CASSQGVGGQFF. The DNA of the CDR3 is TGCGCCAGCAGCCAAGGAGTTGGCGGGCAGTTCTTC.

This clonotype appeared a few times. The chain couples TRBV12-3 or TRBV12-4 to TRBJ1-4; D is unclear. This CDR3 spans 16 amino acids. The V gene lost 6 bases and the J gene lost 4 bases, with 18 bases spanning the gap. CDR3: CASRPPPGKGNEKLFF. The CDR3 DNA sequence: TGTGCCAGCAGGCCACCACCTGGGAAGGGTAATGAAAAACTGTTTTTT.

Remarks on this clonotype: Its ends do not fully match the called genes, so a read error is possible. This chain joins TRBV7-9 and TRBJ2-7; 14 nucleotides match TRBD2. Looked up from germline, CDR1 is SEHNR and CDR2 is FQNEAQ (reference sequence). This CDR3 region has 19 residues. CDR3 residues: CASSSGGSGLAGEGYGQYF. For the CDR3, the DNA is TGTGCCAGCAGCTCAGGGGGATCGGGACTAGCGGGGGAAGGCTACGGGCAGTACTTC.

In this sample, this clonotype turned up many times. One end of the junction varies from germline; a read error may be responsible. The rearrangement links TRBV4-1 to TRBJ2-1, with 7 bases that match TRBD2. The length of the CDR3 is 12 residues. Germline CDR1 MGHRA, CDR2 YSYEKL. The CDR3 DNA sequence: TGCGCCTGCAGCCAACCCGCGGGGGTGAGGTTCTTC. Protein: CACSQPAGVRFF.

This clonotype showed up just a few times. One junction end disagrees with the germline gene, perhaps due to a read error. The chain links TRBV5-1 to TRBJ2-3; D perhaps matches TRBD2 (6 bases). CDR1 and CDR2 (germline): SGHRS, YFSETQ. This CDR3 has 15 residues. The CDR3 loop reads CASSFPGASTDTQYF. The CDR3 nucleotides are TGTGCCAGCAGCTTCCCGGGAGCTAGCACAGATACGCAGTATTTT.

This CDR3 is CSAEYHSGRAGETQYF. The CDR3 DNA reads as TGCAGTGCCGAATATCATAGCGGGAGGGCCGGTGAGACCCAGTACTTC. This chain links TRBV20-1 with TRBJ2-7; the match to TRBD2 covers 11 bases. With the DNA end fitting TRBJ2-5 better, the J assignment may be wrong. Per the germline V gene, CDR1 is DFQATT and CDR2 is SNEGSKA (reference sequence). The CDR3 is 16 residues long.

The genes are TRBV27 and TRBJ1-5, with D unclear. V was cut by 5 bases and J by 2 bases, with 13 bases left in between. The germline gives CDR1 MNHEY, CDR2 SMNVEV (reference sequence). There are 15 residues in the CDR3. The CDR3 DNA follows: TGTGCCAGCAGTCCGAACACCCGACGCAATCAGCCCCAGCATTTT. Its protein product is CASSPNTRRNQPQHF.

This clonotype was seen a handful of times. J is TRBJ2-5 and V is TRBV10-3; TRBD1 or TRBD2 may be the D gene (6 bases each). V lost 3 bases, J lost 5 bases, and 13 bases lay in between. The CDR3 consists of 14 residues. Germline V gene sequence: CDR1 ENHRY, CDR2 SYGVKD. The CDR3 DNA sequence: TGTGCCATCAGTGAAAGGGGGGCGGATGAGACCCAGTACTTC. It translates to CAISERGADETQYF.

This rearrangement joins TRBV6-6 to TRBJ2-7, with TRBD1 as a possible D gene (6 bases). The germline V and J ends were trimmed by 5 bases and 3 bases, with 11 bases remaining between them. This CDR3 spans 13 amino acids. Germline CDR1 and CDR2: MNHNY and SVGAGI (reference sequence). CDR3 region: CASSTGQNYEQYF. In DNA, the CDR3 is TGTGCCAGCAGTACCGGACAGAACTACGAGCAGTACTTC.

As for this clonotype: Sequence at one end of the junction differs from germline and may be a read error. This sequence joins TRBV29-1 and TRBJ2-7; D might be TRBD1 (5 bases). Germline loops: CDR1 SQVTM, CDR2 ANQGSEA. This CDR3 has 12 amino acids. CDR3 region: CSVAVTAYGQYF. The DNA for the CDR3 is TGCAGCGTTGCAGTGACAGCCTACGGGCAGTACTTC.

This clonotype showed up just once. One base away lies a much larger clone, so this may be a sequencing read error. The chain carries TRBV11-1 and TRBJ2-7, with TRBD2 as a possible D gene (6 bases). This CDR3 contains 15 residues. Germline lookup yields CDR1 SGHAT and CDR2 FQDESV (reference sequence). The CDR3 bases are TGTGCCGGCAGCGAGCCGGGACTGGAAACCTACGAGCAGTACTTC. Translated: CAGSEPGLETYEQYF.

The chain has TRBV5-1 and TRBJ2-6; D gene ambiguous. Trimming removed 4 bases from V and 0 bases from J, with 14 bases in between. Germline assignment: CDR1 SGHRS and CDR2 YFSETQ. CDR3 size: 17 residues. The CDR3 loop is CASSPGPPTSGANVLTF. CDR3 DNA: TGCGCCAGCAGCCCTGGGCCCCCAACCTCTGGGGCCAACGTCCTGACTTTC.

This chain links TRBV7-9 with TRBJ2-7; D is ambiguous. This CDR3 region has 11 residues. CDR1 and CDR2 (germline): SEHNR, FQNEAQ (reference sequence). Trimming removed 4 bases from V and 6 bases from J, with 7 bases in between. CDR3 residues: CASSSISEQYF. In nucleotides, the CDR3 is TGTGCCAGCAGCTCCATTAGCGAGCAGTACTTC. Full variable domain (remainder filled in from reference TRBV7-9 and TRBJ2-7): DTGVSQNPRHKITKRGQNVTFRCDPISEHNRLYWYRQTLGQGPEFLTYFQNEAQLEKSRLLSDRFSAERPKGSFSTLEIQRTEQGDSAMYLCASSSISEQYFGPGTRLTVT.

The V and J genes are TRBV14 and TRBJ1-2; TRBD1 is a possible D gene (6 bases). CDR3 length: 17 residues. Germline V gives CDR1 SGHDN, CDR2 FVKESK. Between the trimmed V and J ends, which lost 0 bases and 8 bases, there was a span of 22 bases. The CDR3, as DNA: TGTGCCAGCAGCCAAGATGAGATCCGGGGGGCGTTGTTCGGCTACACCTTC. This codes for CASSQDEIRGALFGYTF.

This clonotype was detected ten times or more. This chain uses TRBV9 with TRBJ1-6; TRBD1 might be the D (5 bases). The CDR3 loop spans 15 amino acids. Per the germline V gene, CDR1 is SGDLS and CDR2 is YYNGEE. The V end was cut by 0 bases, the J end by 7 bases, with 11 bases between. This CDR3 reads CASSVGRGSNSPLHF. The DNA of the CDR3 is TGTGCCAGCAGCGTAGGTCGGGGGTCCAATTCACCCCTCCACTTT.

This chain connects TRBV20-1 to TRBJ1-4; 7 nucleotides match TRBD1. The germline gives CDR1 DFQATT, CDR2 SNEGSKA (reference sequence). V lost 6 bases, J lost 0 bases, and 4 bases stayed unmatched. This CDR3 is built from 14 residues. The CDR3 DNA reads as TGCAGTGCGGGCCAGGGGGCAACTAATGAAAAACTGTTTTTT. Its protein is CSAGQGATNEKLFF.